These T cell receptor beta chains were read from a single sample in a study of cytomegalovirus exposure and HLA in healthy donors. Some clones are missing from TCRdb's copy, which holds only in-frame ones; the method was immunoSEQ multiplex PCR. Seen here are about 120,000 clones, 83% observed once, and the top ten hold 3.6%. Sequences were obtained from PBMCs. The receptors were sampled from a woman aged 40 to 49 in good health and CMV-seropositive. Each CDR3 is given with its conserved first and last residue. The D gene is left open where the match is weak. Only part of the rows carry a size: once, few, many, or a class if the clone is expanded.

TGTGCCAGCAGTGCTAAGACTAGCGGGATTTACGAGCAGTACTTC CASSAKTSGIYEQYF TRBJ2-7 TRBV27 . TRBD2
TGTGCCAGCAGCCAAGATACGGCTAGCGGGAGGAAGGATGAGCAGTTCTTC CASSQDTASGRKDEQFF TRBJ2-1 TRBV4-2 . TRBD2
TGCGCCAGCAGTGAGTCGTTGGTAGCGAAATACAATGAGCAGTTCTTC CASSESLVAKYNEQFF TRBJ2-1 TRBV10-2 few .
TGTGCCAGCAGCTTAAGTGCAGGGTTGATAGAAGCTTTCTTT CASSLSAGLIEAFF TRBJ1-1 TRBV7-9 . .
TGTGCCTGGAGTGTGGAGGGCTACAGGCCTACCAAAGAGACCCAGTACTTC CAWSVEGYRPTKETQYF TRBJ2-5 TRBV30 . .
TGTGCCAGCAGCGTAGAACTAGCGGGAGAGGCAGATACGCAGTATTTT CASSVELAGEADTQYF TRBJ2-3 TRBV9 . TRBD2
TGTGCCAGCAGCCAAAGACTAGCGGGAGCCTCGGAGACCCAGTACTTC CASSQRLAGASETQYF TRBJ2-5 TRBV16 . TRBD2
TGTGCCAGCAGCTTAGGCAGGTTTAATCAGCCCCAGCATTTT CASSLGRFNQPQHF TRBJ1-5 TRBV13 once .
TGTGCTAGTGGCTCGGGGCGGGGAAATGAGCAGTTCTTC CASGSGRGNEQFF TRBJ2-1 TRBV12-5 . .
TGTGCCAGCGAGAAAGGGGTCTCACTAGCCAAAAACATTCAGTACTTC CASEKGVSLAKNIQYF TRBJ2-4 TRBV28 . .
TGTGCCAGCAAGAGGCCGAACACTGAAGCTTTCTTT CASKRPNTEAFF TRBJ1-1 TRBV6-5 . .
TGTGCCTGGAGTGTCGGACAGGGGAATTCACCCCTCCACTTT CAWSVGQGNSPLHF TRBJ1-6 TRBV30 . TRBD1
TGTGCCAGCAGGTCGACAGGTACTAATGAAAAACTGTTTTTT CASRSTGTNEKLFF TRBJ1-4 TRBV2 . .
TGTGCCAGCAGTCGCTCCGAGAGCTCCTACAATGAGCAGTTCTTC CASSRSESSYNEQFF TRBJ2-1 TRBV6-4 . .
TGTGCCAGCAGCTTGTACACAGGGTCGGAAGGCTACACCTTC CASSLYTGSEGYTF TRBJ1-2 TRBV5-5 few .
TGTGCCAGTAGCATAACGGGACAAGGACTCTACGAGCAGTACTTC CASSITGQGLYEQYF TRBJ2-7 TRBV19 . .
TGTGCCAGCAGTTTAATGTCAGGGGCGATAGCCTACGAGCAGTACTTC CASSLMSGAIAYEQYF TRBJ2-7 TRBV28 . .
TGCGCCAGCAGCCAAGGGACAGCAACTAATGAAAAACTGTTTTTT CASSQGTATNEKLFF TRBJ1-4 TRBV4-1 . .
TGTGCCAGCAGCTTGGGGGCGCGGGGCTACACCTTC CASSLGARGYTF TRBJ1-2 TRBV7-9 . .
TGCGCCAGCAGCTTGACCACGACAGGAGCTAGCACAGATACGCAGTATTTT CASSLTTTGASTDTQYF TRBJ2-3 TRBV5-1 once .
TGCAGCGTTGGGGGAGGGGAGGCCTACGAGCAGTACTTC CSVGGGEAYEQYF TRBJ2-7 TRBV29-1 . TRBD2
TGTGCCAGTAGTCTAGAGGAGGGAGGGCCCGCCGGGGAGCTGTTTTTT CASSLEEGGPAGELFF TRBJ2-2 TRBV19 . TRBD2
TGTGCCAGCAGCTTGTCCTGGGGGGGCGGTCAGCCCCAGCATTTT CASSLSWGGGQPQHF TRBJ1-5 TRBV5-6 . .
TGTGCCAGCAGTGACCCCCCGGGCCCGCGGGCCTATGGCTACACCTTC CASSDPPGPRAYGYTF TRBJ1-2 TRBV6-4 . .
TGCGCCAGCAGCCGACAATCCGGGACAGGCTACAATGAGCAGTTCTTC CASSRQSGTGYNEQFF TRBJ2-1 TRBV4-1 . TRBD1
TGTGCCAGCATGTCAACGACAGGGGGCCTGGACTATGGCTACACCTTC CASMSTTGGLDYGYTF TRBJ1-2 TRBV28 . TRBD1
TGTGCCAGCAGCTTCGGGGGGGAGACCCAGTACTTC CASSFGGETQYF TRBJ2-5 TRBV7-8 . TRBD2
TGTGCCAGCAGCTTTGGGACAGGGGTGGATACGCAGTATTTT CASSFGTGVDTQYF TRBJ2-3 TRBV5-6 once TRBD1
TGTGCCAGCAGTCTCTTCCCCGGGGAGCAGTACTTC CASSLFPGEQYF TRBJ2-7 TRBV28 . .
TGTGCCAGCAGGACGGGACTAGCGGGAGAAAGCGAGCAGTACTTC CASRTGLAGESEQYF TRBJ2-7 TRBV5-4 few TRBD2